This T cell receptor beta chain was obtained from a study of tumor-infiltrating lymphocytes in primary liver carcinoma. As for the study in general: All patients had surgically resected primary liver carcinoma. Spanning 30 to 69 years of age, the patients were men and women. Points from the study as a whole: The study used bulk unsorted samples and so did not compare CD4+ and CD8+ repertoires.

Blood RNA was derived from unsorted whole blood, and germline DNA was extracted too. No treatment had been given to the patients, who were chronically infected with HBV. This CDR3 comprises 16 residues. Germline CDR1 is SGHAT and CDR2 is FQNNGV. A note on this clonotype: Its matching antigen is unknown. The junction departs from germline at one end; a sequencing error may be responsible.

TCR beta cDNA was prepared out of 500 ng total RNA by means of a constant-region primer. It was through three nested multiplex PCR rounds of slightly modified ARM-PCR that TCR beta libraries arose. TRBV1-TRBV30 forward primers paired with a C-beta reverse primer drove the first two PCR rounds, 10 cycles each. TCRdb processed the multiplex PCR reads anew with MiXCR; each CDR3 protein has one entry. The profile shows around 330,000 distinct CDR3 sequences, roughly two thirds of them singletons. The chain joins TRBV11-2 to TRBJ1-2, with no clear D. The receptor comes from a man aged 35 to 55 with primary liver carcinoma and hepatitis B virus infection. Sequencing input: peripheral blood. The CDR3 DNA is TGTGCCATCAGCTTAGATACGAGGCTGTGGCCCTATGGCTACACCTTC. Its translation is CAISLDTRLWPYGYTF.